Listed below are T cell receptor beta chains from one sample, sequenced in a study of T cell clones after liver transplantation. Assay used: immunoSEQ multiplex PCR; TCRdb lists only in-frame clones, some missing. The sample carries some 61,000 clones, approximately 77% recorded once. The material sequenced was CD4+ T cells from blood, taken at the 22-month timepoint. The receptors shown here come from a human patient who received a liver transplant. Some of the T cells may derive from the graft donor. Both conserved end residues are part of each CDR3. The order of the fields is J gene, V gene, D gene, clone size, CDR3 DNA, CDR3 protein. A D gene is named only where the DNA matches it firmly. Rows give clone size only sometimes, using once, few, many, or a class for an expanded clone.

>TRBJ2-1|TRBV11-2|TRBD2|.
TGTGCCAGCCGGCGGACTAGCGGGGGTTGGAATGAGCAGTTCTTC
CASRRTSGGWNEQFF
>TRBJ1-1|TRBV7-2|TRBD1|.
TGTGCCGGGGACAGGGTAAACACTGAAGCTTTCTTT
CAGDRVNTEAFF
>TRBJ2-5|TRBV7-6|.|.
TGTGCCAGCAGCTCGGACATGACCCAGTACTTC
CASSSDMTQYF
>TRBJ1-2|TRBV5-4|.|.
TGTGCCAGCAGCTTGGGAGCGGAGTCAGACTACACCTTC
CASSLGAESDYTF
>TRBJ1-5|TRBV19|.|few
TGTGCCAGTAGTATTTACAGCATGGGCAATCAGCCCCAGCATTTT
CASSIYSMGNQPQHF
>TRBJ2-2|TRBV5-6|.|.
TGTGCCAGCAGCTTCGAAATTACCGGGGAGCTGTTTTTT
CASSFEITGELFF
>TRBJ2-5|TRBV5-4|TRBD1|.
TGTGCCAGCAGCCCCGGACAGGGCCAAGAGACCCAGTACTTC
CASSPGQGQETQYF
>TRBJ2-2|TRBV5-1|.|.
TGCGCCAGCAGCTTGGAACCGGTAAAGCCTATCGGGGAGCTGTTTTTT
CASSLEPVKPIGELFF
>TRBJ1-2|TRBV19|TRBD1|.
TGTGCCAGTTGCGACAGGGGGCGGGACTATGGCTACACCTTC
CASCDRGRDYGYTF
>TRBJ2-5|TRBV6-1|.|once
TGTGCCAGCAGGACCGGGGTAGAGGAGACCCAGTACTTC
CASRTGVEETQYF
>TRBJ2-3|TRBV7-2|TRBD2|.
TGTGCCAGCAGCTTAGGACTAGCGGGGGGCGGAGATACGCAGTATTTT
CASSLGLAGGGDTQYF
>TRBJ2-3|TRBV29-1|TRBD2|.
TGCAGCGTTGAAGTTGGGACTAGACGCACAGATACGCAGTATTTT
CSVEVGTRRTDTQYF
>TRBJ2-5|TRBV19|TRBD2|.
TGTGCCAGTAGTACCGGACTAGCGGGGGGGCCAGGCCAAGAGACCCAGTACTTC
CASSTGLAGGPGQETQYF
>TRBJ1-1|TRBV2|.|.
TGTGCCAGCAGTGAAGAGGGAGGGCGGAGGGGGACTGAAGCTTTCTTT
CASSEEGGRRGTEAFF
>TRBJ2-2|TRBV7-2|TRBD2|.
TGTGCCAGCAGCTTAACGAGGGGAGGGGCCGGGGAGCTGTTTTTT
CASSLTRGGAGELFF
>TRBJ2-5|TRBV29-1|TRBD1|.
TGCAGCGTTGCCGATCCGGGACAGGGCGTAGAGACCCAGTACTTC
CSVADPGQGVETQYF
>TRBJ1-3|TRBV9|.|.
TGTGCCAGCAGCGTGGGCTTGGGGGGCCCGGGAAACACCATATATTTT
CASSVGLGGPGNTIYF
>TRBJ2-1|TRBV18|.|.
TGTGCCAGCTCACCAACTACACCGCCTTACAATGAGCAGTTCTTC
CASSPTTPPYNEQFF
>TRBJ2-7|TRBV28|TRBD2|.
TGTGCCAGCAGTGCGGGGGCCTACGAGCAGTACTTC
CASSAGAYEQYF
>TRBJ2-2|TRBV2|.|.
TGTGCCAGCACTCCTAATGAAAGGCCAACCGGGGAGCTGTTTTTT
CASTPNERPTGELFF
>TRBJ2-5|TRBV2|TRBD1|large
TGTGCCAGCAAAAGGACAGGGGCCCTCCAAGAGACCCAGTACTTC
CASKRTGALQETQYF
>TRBJ2-7|TRBV29-1|TRBD1|.
TGCAGCGTTGTCCGACAGGGGGCGGCCTACGAGCAGTACTTC
CSVVRQGAAYEQYF
>TRBJ1-4|TRBV2|TRBD1|once
TGTGCCAGCAGTGTGCGTGCGGACAGGGAGGAACTGTTTTTT
CASSVRADREELFF
>TRBJ1-5|TRBV29-1|TRBD1|.
TGCAGCGTTGGGGACAGGGGCAATCAGCCCCAGCATTTT
CSVGDRGNQPQHF
>TRBJ2-2|TRBV11-1|TRBD1|.
TGTGCCCTCGAGACAGGGGGGGAGCTGTTTTTT
CALETGGELFF
>TRBJ1-5|TRBV2|.|once
TGTGCCAGTACCTTGGACGGGCCCCAGCATTTT
CASTLDGPQHF
>TRBJ1-1|TRBV7-3|.|.
TGTGCCAGCAGCCGAGGACGGGGGAACACTGAAGCTTTCTTT
CASSRGRGNTEAFF
>TRBJ2-2|TRBV11-2|TRBD2|.
TGTGCCAGCAGCCCAGGCAGGCGGGGGACCGGGGAGCTGTTTTTT
CASSPGRRGTGELFF
>TRBJ1-6|TRBV6-5|.|.
TGTGCCAGCAGTCCACAGGGAGGAGTGGCACCCCTCCACTTT
CASSPQGGVAPLHF
>TRBJ1-6|TRBV9|.|.
TGTGCCAGCAGCGTAGCTGGTCAGTCAAATTCACCCCTCCACTTT
CASSVAGQSNSPLHF
>TRBJ2-4|TRBV19|.|.
TGTGCCAGTAGTCAACGACAGGCAGGAGGGGGGAACATTCAGTACTTC
CASSQRQAGGGNIQYF
>TRBJ1-2|TRBV11-1|TRBD1|.
TGTGCCAGCAGCCAACCGGGACAGGTTTATGGCTACACCTTC
CASSQPGQVYGYTF
>TRBJ1-2|TRBV5-4|.|.
TGTGCCAGCAGCTTGGAGCCGGGAGGGAGATACTATGGCTACACCTTC
CASSLEPGGRYYGYTF
>TRBJ2-6|TRBV21-1|.|.
TGTGCCAGCAGCAAAGAGGTCTCCCGCTCTGGGGCCAACGTCCTGACTTTC
CASSKEVSRSGANVLTF
>TRBJ1-1|TRBV19|.|.
TGTGCCAGTAGTAAGAACACTGAAGCTTTCTTT
CASSKNTEAFF
>TRBJ2-7|TRBV6-1|.|.
TGTGCCAGCAGGGGACGGATCTACGAGCAGTACTTC
CASRGRIYEQYF
>TRBJ2-3|TRBV18|.|.
TGTGCCAGCTCACCACCAACTCCGACAGATACGCAGTATTTT
CASSPPTPTDTQYF
>TRBJ2-3|TRBV10-2|.|.
TGCGCCAGCAGTGAGTGGTTAGGCACAGATACGCAGTATTTT
CASSEWLGTDTQYF
>TRBJ2-2|TRBV5-4|TRBD1|.
TGTGCCAGCAGACCGGACAGGGCTAACACCGGGGAGCTGTTTTTT
CASRPDRANTGELFF
>TRBJ2-3|TRBV5-6|.|.
TGTGCCAGCAACGGGGCCGTTACCAATACAGATACGCAGTATTTT
CASNGAVTNTDTQYF
>TRBJ2-1|TRBV7-3|.|.
TGTGCCAGCAGCTTAAGTCCCAGGGTCAATGAGCAGTTCTTC
CASSLSPRVNEQFF
>TRBJ1-6|TRBV6-1|.|once
TGTGCCAGCAGCTCCGGTCATAATTCACCCCTCCACTTT
CASSSGHNSPLHF
>TRBJ1-1|TRBV19|.|.
TGTGCCAGTAGCCCAGGGATGAACACTGAAGCTTTCTTT
CASSPGMNTEAFF
>TRBJ1-6|TRBV19|.|.
TGTGCCAGTAGTCCGTCAGGGTTTATCGGCAATTCACCCCTCCACTTT
CASSPSGFIGNSPLHF